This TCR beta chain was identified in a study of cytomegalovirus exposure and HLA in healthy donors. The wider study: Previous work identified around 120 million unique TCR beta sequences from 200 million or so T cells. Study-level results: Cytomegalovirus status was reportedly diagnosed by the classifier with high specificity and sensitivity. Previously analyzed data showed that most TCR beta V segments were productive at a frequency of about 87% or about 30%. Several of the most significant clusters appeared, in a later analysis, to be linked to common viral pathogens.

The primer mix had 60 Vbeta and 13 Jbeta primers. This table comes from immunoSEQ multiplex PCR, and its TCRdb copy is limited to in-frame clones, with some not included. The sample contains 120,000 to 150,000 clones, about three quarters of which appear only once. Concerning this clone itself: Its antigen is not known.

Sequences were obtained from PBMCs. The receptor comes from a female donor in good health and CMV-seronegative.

CDR3 residues: CASSYGTSGSSYEQYF. CDR3 in DNA: TGCGCCAGCAGCTACGGGACTAGCGGTTCCTCCTACGAGCAGTACTTC. This chain joins TRBV5-1 and TRBJ2-7, with 11 bases fitting TRBD2. Germline V lookup: CDR1 SGHRS, CDR2 YFSETQ. The trim removed 3 bases at V and 0 bases at J, leaving 5 bases unmatched. CDR3 size: 16 residues.